What follows is one T cell receptor beta chain and its context. The sample belongs to a study of blood T cell repertoires in COVID-19. The overall study: Whether acute or convalescent, the COVID-19 samples came from the United States, Italy and Spain. The analysed material was cDNA or gDNA that came from T cells, B-cell-depleted T cells, or PBMCs.

Original analysis: The authors estimated nucleated cell counts from reference gene primer amplification. Libraries were prepared by immunoSEQ multiplex PCR; TCRdb keeps only in-frame clonotypes and omits some of them. That table gives V, J and clone size, and the DNA gave D and trimming. The sample has just under 90,000 clones, roughly 70% seen once. The germline V and J ends were trimmed by 6 bases and 0 bases, with 14 bases remaining between them. Germline CDR1 and CDR2: MNHEY and SVGAGI. The CDR3 contains 15 residues. Sequenced sample: peripheral blood. The sequence was obtained from a woman of 80 years or more with acute or convalescent COVID-19. This sequence joins TRBV6-5 and TRBJ2-5, with D possibly being TRBD1 (6 bases). The CDR3 DNA reads as TGTGCCAGCAGGACAGGACGCTTGGACCAAGAGACCCAGTACTTC. This sequence encodes CASRTGRLDQETQYF.